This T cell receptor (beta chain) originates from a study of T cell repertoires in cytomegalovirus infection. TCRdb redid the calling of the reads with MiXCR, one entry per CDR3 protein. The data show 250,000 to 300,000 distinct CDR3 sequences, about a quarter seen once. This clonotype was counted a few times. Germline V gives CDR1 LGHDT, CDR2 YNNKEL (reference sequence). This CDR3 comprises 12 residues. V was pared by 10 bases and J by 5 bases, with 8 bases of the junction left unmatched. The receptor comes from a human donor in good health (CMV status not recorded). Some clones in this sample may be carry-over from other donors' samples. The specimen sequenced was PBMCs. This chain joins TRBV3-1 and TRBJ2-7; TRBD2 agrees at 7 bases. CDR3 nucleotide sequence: TGTGCCACCAAGAGCGGGGACCACGAGCAGTACTTC. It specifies CATKSGDHEQYF.